Below, 14 T cell receptor beta chains from the same sample are listed, as sequenced in a study of cytomegalovirus exposure and HLA in healthy donors (dated by TCRdb to the late 2010s). Libraries were constructed by the immunoSEQ multiplex PCR assay. Here the immuneACCESS table is served through TCRdb, limited to in-frame sequences with V and J called. Missing clones are a known gap in these copies; in checked studies unresolved V genes cover under half, and the rest lacks a known reason. The sample profile shows some 86,000 clones; 80% to 95% of them were found once. About 3.9% of the sample rests with the top ten. The sample comprised PBMCs. The origin of the receptors is a woman aged 25 to 39 in good health and CMV-seronegative.

The V call is TRBV5-3, the J call TRBJ2-3, with 10 bases that match TRBD2. TRBV5-3 is an ORF, and what it does is uncertain. With 7 bases clipped from V and 0 bases from J, the junction kept 8 bases outside the gene matches. The CDR3 covers 16 residues. CDR3 protein: CARPNTSGDSTDTQYF. The CDR3 DNA reads as TGTGCCAGACCTAATACTAGCGGGGACAGCACAGATACGCAGTATTTT.

The V and J genes are TRBV6-1 and TRBJ1-2; 7 nucleotides agree with TRBD1. This CDR3 is 13 amino acids long. Germline CDR1 reads MNHNS; CDR2 reads SASEGT. V trimming: 6 bases; J trimming: 7 bases; junction bases outside the gene matches: 8. Here the CDR3 DNA reads TGTGCCAGCAGCCAAGGGGGCATCAGTGGCTACACCTTC. Protein: CASSQGGISGYTF.

V and J are TRBV7-2 and TRBJ2-5; D uncertain. Trimming took off 8 bases at V and 4 bases at J, with 8 bases between the two ends. The CDR3 runs 11 residues. Germline lookup yields CDR1 SGHTA and CDR2 FQGNSA. In DNA form, the CDR3 reads TGTGCCAGCTCTAGAGGAGAGACCCAGTACTTC. It is translated as CASSRGETQYF.

This chain connects TRBV19 to TRBJ2-5; a weak D match, TRBD2 (5 bases). CDR1 and CDR2 from the germline V gene are LNHDA and SQIVND (reference sequence). V shed 7 bases and J shed 4 bases, with 19 bases lying between them. This CDR3 contains 15 residues. The CDR3 here is CASMGRGGRGETQYF. The CDR3 region has the DNA TGTGCCAGTATGGGCCGGGGTGGCCGGGGAGAGACCCAGTACTTC.

The chain's CDR3 is CACTHQTGTGSGYTF. DNA for the CDR3: TGTGCCTGTACCCATCAGACAGGCACGGGGTCTGGCTACACCTTC. V usage is TRBV30 and J usage is TRBJ1-2, with a tentative D call TRBD1 (6 bases). V lost 6 bases and J lost 7, with 24 bases in between. Germline values: CDR1 GTSNPN, CDR2 SVGIG (reference sequence). The CDR3 length is 15 residues. Combining the CDR3 with reference TRBV30 and TRBJ1-2 gives the whole variable domain SQTIHQWPATLVQPVGSPLSLECTVEGTSNPNLYWYRQAAGRGLQLLFYSVGIGQISSEVPQNLSASRPQDRQFILSSKKLLLSDSGFYLCACTHQTGTGSGYTFGSGTRLTVV.

The chain is built from TRBV5-1 and TRBJ2-3; TRBD2 matches at 12 bases. This CDR3 has 16 residues. The V and J ends lost 6 bases and 2 bases, in that order; junction bases with no gene match: 7. In germline, CDR1 is SGHRS, CDR2 YFSETQ. CDR3 region: CASNRLAGDNTDTQYF. The DNA for the CDR3 is TGCGCCAGCAATCGACTAGCGGGGGATAACACAGATACGCAGTATTTT.

The chain employs TRBV15 and TRBJ2-3; 10 bases are a match to TRBD1. The CDR3 spans 16 residues. Losses at the gene ends were 3 bases for V and 5 bases for J; bases not matched to a gene: 8. The germline CDR1 and CDR2 sequences are LNHNV and YYDKDF (reference sequence). The CDR3 region has the DNA TGTGCCACCAGCAGGCCTGACAGGGGGCCGAGAGATACGCAGTATTTT. As protein: CATSRPDRGPRDTQYF.

CDR3 protein: CASSVSGRGNEQFF. DNA for the CDR3: TGTGCCAGCAGCGTTAGCGGGAGAGGGAATGAGCAGTTCTTC. V is TRBV7-3 and J is TRBJ2-1; 9 positions agree with TRBD2. CDR1 and CDR2 from the germline V gene are SGHTA and FQGTGA. After removal of 5 bases from V and 7 bases from J, the junction contained 6 bases not matched to a gene. The CDR3 runs to 14 residues.

V gene TRBV12-5 combines with J gene TRBJ2-7; 11 bases align to TRBD1. Germline lookup yields CDR1 LGHNT and CDR2 FRNRAP. The V segment lost 7 bases and the J segment 5 bases; nucleotides outside the gene matches: 7. The CDR3 contains 14 residues. The CDR3 nucleotides are TGTGCTAGTGCCAAAGGACAGGGGGCCAACGAGCAGTACTTC. Translation: CASAKGQGANEQYF.

The V gene is TRBV13, the J gene TRBJ1-1; possibly TRBD1 for D (5 bases). Looked up from germline, CDR1 is PRHDT and CDR2 is FYEKMQ (reference sequence). Trimming took off 2 bases at V and 6 bases at J, with 10 bases between the two ends. The CDR3 covers 13 residues. CDR3 amino acids: CASSLIRGAEAFF. CDR3 bases: TGTGCCAGCAGCTTAATTAGGGGCGCTGAAGCTTTCTTT.

The chain links TRBV18 to TRBJ1-2; 7 bases match TRBD1. With 2 bases clipped from V and 4 bases from J, the junction kept 4 bases outside the gene matches. CDR1 and CDR2 (germline): KGHSH, LQKENI. This CDR3 contains 14 residues. The CDR3 coding sequence is TGTGCCAGCTCACCAAGGAGGGACAGCTATGGCTACACCTTC. This gives the protein CASSPRRDSYGYTF.

V usage is TRBV5-1 and J usage is TRBJ2-2; 9 nucleotides match TRBD1. V was clipped by 3 bases and J by 5 bases; unmatched bases: 8. The CDR3 sequence is 16 residues long. From germline, CDR1 is SGHRS and CDR2 YFSETQ. CDR3 loop: CASSYPRQGGTGELFF. The DNA for the CDR3 is TGCGCCAGCAGCTACCCTCGACAGGGGGGAACCGGGGAGCTGTTTTTT.

CDR3 loop: CASSSGGSQPQHF. Written as DNA, the CDR3 is TGTGCCAGTAGTTCAGGGGGCAGTCAGCCCCAGCATTTT. This rearrangement joins TRBV19 to TRBJ1-5; 8 bases agree with TRBD1. This CDR3 has 13 residues. The V gene end was trimmed by 5 bases and the J gene end by 6 bases; junction bases not matched to a gene: 3. Germline V CDR1 and CDR2: LNHDA, SQIVND (reference sequence). Full variable domain (remainder filled in from reference TRBV19 and TRBJ1-5): DGGITQSPKYLFRKEGQNVTLSCEQNLNHDAMYWYRQDPGQGLRLIYYSQIVNDFQKGDIAEGYSVSREKKESFPLTVTSAQKNPTAFYLCASSSGGSQPQHFGDGTRLSIL.

The J gene is TRBJ2-7, the V gene TRBV14; 8 bases align to TRBD2. V lost 1 base, J lost 3 bases, and 8 bases stayed unmatched. This CDR3 is 16 amino acids long. From germline, CDR1 is SGHDN and CDR2 FVKESK. The CDR3 nucleotides read TGTGCCAGCAGCCAAGCCGGGAGGGTTCCTCTCTACGAGCAGTACTTC. Translation gives CASSQAGRVPLYEQYF. The full variable domain, completed using reference TRBV14 and TRBJ2-7, is EAGVTQFPSHSVIEKGQTVTLRCDPISGHDNLYWYRRVMGKEIKFLLHFVKESKQDESGMPNNRFLAERTGGTYSTLKVQPAELEDSGVYFCASSQAGRVPLYEQYFGPGTRLTVT.